These T cell receptor beta chains were read from a single sample in a study of patients with pleural tuberculosis. One entry per CDR3 protein results from TCRdb running MiXCR on the reads. The table records tens of thousands of distinct CDR3 sequences, 5.5% to 8% of them present only once. These receptors were collected from a human donor with pleural tuberculosis. Each CDR3 is given with its conserved first and last residue. Each record gives: CDR3 DNA, CDR3 protein, J gene, CDR3 length, D gene, V gene, clone size. D genes are given only for firm matches. Size is stated for part of the rows, as once, few or many counts, or as a class when the clone is expanded.

cdr3_nt: TGTGCCAGCAGCTTAGAGAGGTTTGGACTGCAAGAGACCCAGTACTTC
cdr3_aa: CASSLERFGLQETQYF
j_call: TRBJ2-5
cdr3_length: 16
d_call: NA
v_call: TRBV11-2
clone_size: many

cdr3_nt: TGTGCCAGCAGTTCCCACACTAGTAAAGAGCAGTTCTTC
cdr3_aa: CASSSHTSKEQFF
j_call: TRBJ2-1
cdr3_length: 13
d_call: NA
v_call: TRBV28
clone_size: many

cdr3_nt: TGTGCCACCAGCCACCCGGGACTAGCGGACAATGAGCAGTTCTTC
cdr3_aa: CATSHPGLADNEQFF
j_call: TRBJ2-1
cdr3_length: 15
d_call: TRBD2
v_call: TRBV15
clone_size: many

cdr3_nt: TGTGCCAGTAGTATAGGAGCGGCGAACACTGAAGCTTTCTTT
cdr3_aa: CASSIGAANTEAFF
j_call: TRBJ1-1
cdr3_length: 14
d_call: NA
v_call: TRBV19
clone_size: many

cdr3_nt: TGTGCCAGCTCGCTGACTAGCGGCGGAGAGACCCAGTACTTC
cdr3_aa: CASSLTSGGETQYF
j_call: TRBJ2-5
cdr3_length: 14
d_call: TRBD2
v_call: TRBV18
clone_size: many

cdr3_nt: TGTGCCAGCAGCTTAGCGGGGGATCAGCCCCAGCATTTT
cdr3_aa: CASSLAGDQPQHF
j_call: TRBJ1-5
cdr3_length: 13
d_call: NA
v_call: TRBV7-2
clone_size: many

cdr3_nt: TGTGCCAGCGGGACTAGCGGGAGAGATACGCAGTATTTT
cdr3_aa: CASGTSGRDTQYF
j_call: TRBJ2-3
cdr3_length: 13
d_call: TRBD2
v_call: TRBV2
clone_size: many

cdr3_nt: TGTGCCACCGAAGCGGGAGGGGCAGATACGCAGTATTTT
cdr3_aa: CATEAGGADTQYF
j_call: TRBJ2-3
cdr3_length: 13
d_call: TRBD2
v_call: TRBV19
clone_size: NA

cdr3_nt: TGTGCCAGCAGTTATCCTGTAGCGGGAGTAGATGGTGAGCAGTTCTTC
cdr3_aa: CASSYPVAGVDGEQFF
j_call: TRBJ2-1
cdr3_length: 16
d_call: TRBD2
v_call: TRBV6-2/TRBV6-3
clone_size: many

cdr3_nt: TGTGCCAGCAGGGGAGACCCGAGCTCCTACAATGAGCAGTTCTTC
cdr3_aa: CASRGDPSSYNEQFF
j_call: TRBJ2-1
cdr3_length: 15
d_call: NA
v_call: TRBV6-1
clone_size: many

cdr3_nt: TGTGCCAGCAGTTTCAAGGGAGGGGGCTACACCTTC
cdr3_aa: CASSFKGGGYTF
j_call: TRBJ1-2
cdr3_length: 12
d_call: NA
v_call: TRBV12-3/TRBV12-4
clone_size: many

cdr3_nt: TGTGCCAGCAGCCCACCTTCCACCTACGAGCAGTACTTC
cdr3_aa: CASSPPSTYEQYF
j_call: TRBJ2-7
cdr3_length: 13
d_call: NA
v_call: TRBV11-2
clone_size: many

cdr3_nt: TGTGCCATCAGTGTGGGGTTCCTATCCTACGAGCAGTACTTC
cdr3_aa: CAISVGFLSYEQYF
j_call: TRBJ2-7
cdr3_length: 14
d_call: NA
v_call: TRBV10-3
clone_size: many

cdr3_nt: TGTGCCAGCCACCTTCGTGGCAACTATCAGCCCCAGCATTTT
cdr3_aa: CASHLRGNYQPQHF
j_call: TRBJ1-5
cdr3_length: 14
d_call: NA
v_call: TRBV2
clone_size: many

cdr3_nt: TGCAGTGCCTGGGTTGACACAGATACGCAGTATTTT
cdr3_aa: CSAWVDTDTQYF
j_call: TRBJ2-3
cdr3_length: 12
d_call: NA
v_call: TRBV20-1
clone_size: many

cdr3_nt: TGCAGCGTTGAGAGCAGCTCCACTAATGAAAAACTGTTTTTT
cdr3_aa: CSVESSSTNEKLFF
j_call: TRBJ1-4
cdr3_length: 14
d_call: NA
v_call: TRBV29-1
clone_size: few

cdr3_nt: TGTGCCTGGAGTGACAGGTCAAATCAGCCCCAGCATTTT
cdr3_aa: CAWSDRSNQPQHF
j_call: TRBJ1-5
cdr3_length: 13
d_call: NA
v_call: TRBV30
clone_size: NA

cdr3_nt: TGTGCCAGCTGTGATCTCGCTCAAGAGACCCAGTACTTC
cdr3_aa: CASCDLAQETQYF
j_call: TRBJ2-5
cdr3_length: 13
d_call: NA
v_call: TRBV18
clone_size: many

cdr3_nt: TGTGCCAGCAGTGAGCCTGATTTACCCACCGGGGAGCTGTTTTTT
cdr3_aa: CASSEPDLPTGELFF
j_call: TRBJ2-2
cdr3_length: 15
d_call: NA
v_call: TRBV2
clone_size: many

cdr3_nt: TGTGCCAGCAGCTTAACTCCGACAGATACGCAGTATTTT
cdr3_aa: CASSLTPTDTQYF
j_call: TRBJ2-3
cdr3_length: 13
d_call: NA
v_call: TRBV7-3
clone_size: many

cdr3_nt: TGTGCCAGCTCACATCCTAGTCGGGAGACCCAGTACTTC
cdr3_aa: CASSHPSRETQYF
j_call: TRBJ2-5
cdr3_length: 13
d_call: NA
v_call: TRBV18
clone_size: many

cdr3_nt: TGTGCCAGCAGCCCCCAGCGGGACACTGAAGCTTTCTTT
cdr3_aa: CASSPQRDTEAFF
j_call: TRBJ1-1
cdr3_length: 13
d_call: NA
v_call: TRBV11-2
clone_size: many

cdr3_nt: TGTGCCAGCAGCTTATTACGGATTAATTCACCCCTCCACTTT
cdr3_aa: CASSLLRINSPLHF
j_call: TRBJ1-6
cdr3_length: 14
d_call: NA
v_call: TRBV11-1
clone_size: many

cdr3_nt: TGTGCCAGCACTGGCTCTGGCTTTCGGTACGAGCAGTACTTC
cdr3_aa: CASTGSGFRYEQYF
j_call: TRBJ2-7
cdr3_length: 14
d_call: NA
v_call: TRBV6-4
clone_size: NA

cdr3_nt: TGTGCCAGCAGTTTTAGACAGGGTACAGCTTTCTTT
cdr3_aa: CASSFRQGTAFF
j_call: TRBJ1-1
cdr3_length: 12
d_call: TRBD1
v_call: TRBV27
clone_size: NA

cdr3_nt: TGCAGTGGATGGGACAGGAGCACAGATACGCAGTATTTT
cdr3_aa: CSGWDRSTDTQYF
j_call: TRBJ2-3
cdr3_length: 13
d_call: TRBD1
v_call: TRBV20-1
clone_size: NA

cdr3_nt: TGTGCCAGCAGTCCCCGTAGCGGGAGTAGGAACATTCAGTACTTC
cdr3_aa: CASSPRSGSRNIQYF
j_call: TRBJ2-4
cdr3_length: 15
d_call: TRBD2
v_call: TRBV28
clone_size: many

cdr3_nt: TGCAGTGTTACGGACTTGTATCAGCCCCAGCATTTT
cdr3_aa: CSVTDLYQPQHF
j_call: TRBJ1-5
cdr3_length: 12
d_call: NA
v_call: TRBV20-1
clone_size: many

cdr3_nt: TGCAGTGCCGCCGGACAGGGCCCCTATCAGCCCCAGCATTTT
cdr3_aa: CSAAGQGPYQPQHF
j_call: TRBJ1-5
cdr3_length: 14
d_call: TRBD1
v_call: TRBV20-1
clone_size: many

cdr3_nt: TGCGCCAGCAGCCAAGATAGGGTCCGGGACACGGCTTTCTTT
cdr3_aa: CASSQDRVRDTAFF
j_call: TRBJ1-1
cdr3_length: 14
d_call: NA
v_call: TRBV4-1
clone_size: many

cdr3_nt: TGTGCCAGCAGCCAACTAGCTAATGAGCAGTTCTTC
cdr3_aa: CASSQLANEQFF
j_call: TRBJ2-1
cdr3_length: 12
d_call: NA
v_call: TRBV3-1
clone_size: many

cdr3_nt: TGTGCCAGCAGTGAAGCGCTCGGCGGTTACTTCACAGATACGCAGTATTTT
cdr3_aa: CASSEALGGYFTDTQYF
j_call: TRBJ2-3
cdr3_length: 17
d_call: NA
v_call: TRBV2
clone_size: many

cdr3_nt: TGCAGCGTTCAAACACAGGGATCGAACACTGAAGCTTTCTTT
cdr3_aa: CSVQTQGSNTEAFF
j_call: TRBJ1-1
cdr3_length: 14
d_call: NA
v_call: TRBV29-1
clone_size: NA

cdr3_nt: TGTGCCAGCAGTAACTTAGGAACTACAACCGAGCAGTACTTC
cdr3_aa: CASSNLGTTTEQYF
j_call: TRBJ2-7
cdr3_length: 14
d_call: NA
v_call: TRBV6-2/TRBV6-3
clone_size: many

cdr3_nt: TGTGCCAGCAGTGAGGGCTTAAGCTCCTACGAGCAGTACTTC
cdr3_aa: CASSEGLSSYEQYF
j_call: TRBJ2-7
cdr3_length: 14
d_call: NA
v_call: TRBV6-1
clone_size: many

cdr3_nt: TGTGCCAGCAGTCCCATTGGGCTAGCGGGGCAAGAGACCCAGTACTTC
cdr3_aa: CASSPIGLAGQETQYF
j_call: TRBJ2-5
cdr3_length: 16
d_call: TRBD2
v_call: TRBV25-1
clone_size: many

cdr3_nt: TGTGCCAGCAGTTTTGGGCGGATTCTCTCCTACAATGAGCAGTTCTTC
cdr3_aa: CASSFGRILSYNEQFF
j_call: TRBJ2-1
cdr3_length: 16
d_call: NA
v_call: TRBV12-3/TRBV12-4
clone_size: many

cdr3_nt: TGTGCCAGCAGTCCCCGGGCAGATGCTAACTATGGCTACACCTTC
cdr3_aa: CASSPRADANYGYTF
j_call: TRBJ1-2
cdr3_length: 15
d_call: NA
v_call: TRBV12-3/TRBV12-4
clone_size: many

cdr3_nt: TGCGCCAGCAGTGAGTCAGTGACGGCTTTCTTT
cdr3_aa: CASSESVTAFF
j_call: TRBJ1-1
cdr3_length: 11
d_call: NA
v_call: TRBV10-2
clone_size: many

cdr3_nt: TGTGCCAGCGCACCTGTGTCTAGCGGTAGGAATGAGCAGTTCTTC
cdr3_aa: CASAPVSSGRNEQFF
j_call: TRBJ2-1
cdr3_length: 15
d_call: TRBD2
v_call: TRBV27
clone_size: many

cdr3_nt: TGTGCCAGCAGCACTGGAAACACCATATATTTT
cdr3_aa: CASSTGNTIYF
j_call: TRBJ1-3
cdr3_length: 11
d_call: NA
v_call: TRBV11-2
clone_size: many

cdr3_nt: TGTGCCAGCAGTTATGGGGTGGGTTACAATGAGCAGTTCTTC
cdr3_aa: CASSYGVGYNEQFF
j_call: TRBJ2-1
cdr3_length: 14
d_call: NA
v_call: TRBV27
clone_size: many

cdr3_nt: TGTGCCAGCAGTTTATTCGGGGGACTAGCGGGAGGCACAGATACGCAGTATTTT
cdr3_aa: CASSLFGGLAGGTDTQYF
j_call: TRBJ2-3
cdr3_length: 18
d_call: TRBD2
v_call: TRBV27
clone_size: NA

cdr3_nt: TGTGCCAGCAGTTTGTGGGGACAGGGGAAGGGGCAGCCCCAGCATTTT
cdr3_aa: CASSLWGQGKGQPQHF
j_call: TRBJ1-5
cdr3_length: 16
d_call: TRBD1
v_call: TRBV28
clone_size: many

cdr3_nt: TGTGCCAGCACCCTCACAGGGGGCTCTGTTACCCAGTACTTC
cdr3_aa: CASTLTGGSVTQYF
j_call: TRBJ2-5
cdr3_length: 14
d_call: TRBD1
v_call: TRBV12-3/TRBV12-4
clone_size: many

cdr3_nt: TGTGCCAGCAGTTACTCGACCCGGGACACACTCCAGCATTTT
cdr3_aa: CASSYSTRDTLQHF
j_call: TRBJ1-5
cdr3_length: 14
d_call: NA
v_call: TRBV6-2/TRBV6-3
clone_size: many

cdr3_nt: TGCGCCAGCAGCCAAGTAGTCAGCAATCAGCCCCAGCATTTT
cdr3_aa: CASSQVVSNQPQHF
j_call: TRBJ1-5
cdr3_length: 14
d_call: NA
v_call: TRBV4-1
clone_size: many

cdr3_nt: TGCAGCGTTGGGGCAATGGGGGAGACCCAGTACTTC
cdr3_aa: CSVGAMGETQYF
j_call: TRBJ2-5
cdr3_length: 12
d_call: NA
v_call: TRBV29-1
clone_size: few